Each of the 12 T cell receptor beta chains below was sequenced from the same sample in a study of blood T cell repertoires in COVID-19. Libraries were prepared by immunoSEQ multiplex PCR; TCRdb keeps only in-frame clonotypes and omits some of them. The data contain over 250,000 clones, around nine tenths of them seen just once; the ten biggest clones take up around 2.5%. Specimen: PBMCs or T cells enriched from blood (not recorded which). The origin of the receptors is a man in his fifties or sixties who had recovered from COVID-19.

This chain joins TRBV12-3 or TRBV12-4 and TRBJ1-1; a weak D match, TRBD1 (5 bases). CDR3 length: 12 residues. Trimming removed 5 bases from V and 7 bases from J, with 11 bases in between. Written as DNA, the CDR3 is TGTGCCAGCAGTCAACTCGGGGGTGAAGCTTTCTTT. It translates to CASSQLGGEAFF.

The rearrangement joins TRBV7-9 to TRBJ1-2, with unresolved D. Germline V gene data show CDR1 as SEHNR and CDR2 as FQNEAQ (reference sequence). The CDR3 runs 13 residues. The V and J ends lost 9 bases and 1 base respectively, with 12 bases between them. As DNA, the CDR3 is TGTGCCAGTCTCGGCGACTATAACTATGGCTACACCTTC. As protein: CASLGDYNYGYTF.

This chain links TRBV18 with TRBJ1-5; 7 bases are a match to TRBD1. Germline V gene data show CDR1 as KGHSH and CDR2 as LQKENI. V lost 0 bases, J lost 5 bases, and 7 bases stayed unmatched. This CDR3 has 16 residues. As DNA, the CDR3 is TGTGCCAGCTCACCACCGGCCGGGACAGAATATCAGCCCCAGCATTTT. Translation: CASSPPAGTEYQPQHF.

The V call is TRBV19, the J call TRBJ1-4; 8 nucleotides agree with TRBD1. Germline V CDR1 and CDR2: LNHDA, SQIVND (reference sequence). With 4 bases clipped from V and 8 bases from J, the junction kept 9 bases outside the gene matches. The length of the CDR3 is 15 residues. CDR3 loop: CASSTLTGAPEKLFF. The CDR3 coding sequence is TGTGCCAGTAGTACCTTGACAGGGGCTCCGGAAAAACTGTTTTTT.

This clone was seen just once. This chain joins TRBV13 and TRBJ1-6; possible D gene TRBD1, 6 bases. The CDR3 is 15 amino acids. Germline values: CDR1 PRHDT, CDR2 FYEKMQ (reference sequence). V was pared by 4 bases and J by 10 bases, with 17 bases between. CDR3 sequence reads: CASSSGQGKLSPLHF. The CDR3 nucleotides are TGTGCCAGCAGCTCGGGCCAGGGGAAACTATCACCCCTCCACTTT.

The genes are TRBV9 and TRBJ1-1; D gene uncertain. CDR1 SGDLS and CDR2 YYNGEE come from the germline V gene. CDR3 length: 15 residues. V shed 0 bases and J shed 4 bases, with 13 bases lying between them. As DNA, the CDR3 is TGTGCCAGCAGCGTAGGTCCGGGGAGTGGCACTGAAGCTTTCTTT. This translates into CASSVGPGSGTEAFF.

V usage is TRBV15 and J usage is TRBJ2-7; TRBD1 is a possible D gene (6 bases). The CDR3 runs to 13 residues. From germline, CDR1 is LNHNV and CDR2 YYDKDF (reference sequence). The V gene lost 8 bases and the J gene lost 3 bases, with 14 bases spanning the gap. CDR3 residues: CATRPGHLYEQYF. For the CDR3, the DNA is TGTGCCACCCGACCGGGACACCTCTACGAGCAGTACTTC.

V usage is TRBV5-1 and J usage is TRBJ2-1; TRBD2 aligns across 10 bases. CDR3 length equals 14 residues. CDR1 is SGHRS and CDR2 is YFSETQ in the germline V gene. After removal of 0 bases from V and 12 bases from J, the junction contained 6 bases not matched to a gene. CDR3 sequence (DNA): TGCGCCAGCAGCTTGGAGGCTAGCGGGAGTTTGCAGTTCTTC. Protein product: CASSLEASGSLQFF.

V is TRBV14 and J is TRBJ2-3, with a weak D call TRBD1 (5 bases). CDR1 and CDR2 (germline): SGHDN, FVKESK. The length of the CDR3 is 13 residues. V lost 5 bases and J 7 bases, leaving 13 bases between the germline ends. CDR3 loop: CASSALGANTQYF. The CDR3 bases are TGTGCCAGCAGCGCGTTAGGGGCAAATACGCAGTATTTT.

For the CDR3, the DNA is TGTGCCAGCAGTATGGGACAGCGATCTGACGCCTACACCTTC. Amino acids: CASSMGQRSDAYTF. J is TRBJ1-2 and V is TRBV6-5; 7 bases map to TRBD1. The CDR3 extends over 14 amino acids. Germline CDR1 reads MNHEY; CDR2 reads SVGAGI. Germline trimming cut 5 bases from V and 10 bases from J; bases unmatched to any gene: 13.

CDR3 protein: CAWSGGTVSHF. The DNA for the CDR3 is TGTGCCTGGAGCGGAGGGACAGTCTCCCACTTT. The chain recombines TRBV30 with TRBJ1-6; 7 nucleotides line up with TRBD1. With 3 bases clipped from V and 18 bases from J, the junction kept 8 bases outside the gene matches. The CDR3 sequence is 11 residues long. Germline-derived CDR1 and CDR2 are GTSNPN and SVGIG (reference sequence).

The V call is TRBV27, the J call TRBJ1-6, with D possibly TRBD1 on 6 matching bases. Looked up from germline, CDR1 is MNHEY and CDR2 is SMNVEV (reference sequence). The CDR3 length is 15 residues. V was cut by 5 bases and J by 4 bases, with 12 bases left in between. CDR3 DNA: TGTGCCAGCAGTCACACAGGGACGTATAATTCACCCCTCCACTTT. Translated, it gives CASSHTGTYNSPLHF.